This note documents a single TCR beta chain sequence. Its specificity is unknown. The CDR3 consists of 16 residues. V dropped 1 base and J dropped 7; count of bases not matched to a gene: 8. Germline assignment: CDR1 SGHAT and CDR2 FQNNGV. The data were produced by immunoSEQ multiplex PCR, yet TCRdb's version contains in-frame clones alone and is incomplete. The table records under 70,000 clones, less than 85% of them present only once. This sample was taken from a study of T cell responses to AZD1222 COVID-19 vaccine. Regarding the study as a whole: The study reported that nearly half of spike-specific TCRs target unmutated variant regions.

The receptor comes from an adult in good health. This material consisted of peripheral blood, taken on day 0 of MenACWY control vaccination. The J gene is TRBJ2-1, the V gene TRBV11-2; TRBD2 agrees at 9 bases. The CDR3 DNA follows: TGTGCCAGCAGCTTAGTCTTTGCTAGCGGGAAGAATGAGCAGTTCTTC. Its protein product is CASSLVFASGKNEQFF.